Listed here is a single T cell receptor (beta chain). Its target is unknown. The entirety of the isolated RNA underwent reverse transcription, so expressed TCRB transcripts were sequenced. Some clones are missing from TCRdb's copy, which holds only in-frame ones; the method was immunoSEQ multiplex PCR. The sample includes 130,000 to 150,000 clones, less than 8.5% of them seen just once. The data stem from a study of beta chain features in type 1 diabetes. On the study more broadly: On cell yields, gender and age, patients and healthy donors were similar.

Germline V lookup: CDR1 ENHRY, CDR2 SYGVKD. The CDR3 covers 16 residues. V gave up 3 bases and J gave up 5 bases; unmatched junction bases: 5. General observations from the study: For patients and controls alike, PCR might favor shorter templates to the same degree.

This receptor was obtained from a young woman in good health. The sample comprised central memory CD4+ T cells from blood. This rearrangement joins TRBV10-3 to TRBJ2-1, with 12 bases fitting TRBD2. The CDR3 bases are TGTGCCATCAGTGAAAGGACTAGCGGGGTTAACAATGAGCAGTTCTTC. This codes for CAISERTSGVNNEQFF.